This T cell receptor beta chain was sequenced for a study of prognosis after radiotherapy for stage I lung cancer. Germline values: CDR1 MNHNS, CDR2 SASEGT. The CDR3 has 12 residues. Trimming cost V 10 bases and J 3 bases; bases outside gene matches: 6. The genomic DNA TCR beta CDR3 region underwent two rounds of multiplex PCR. For every TRBV and TRBJ gene, a specific primer was used in first-round PCR. MiXCR, applied by TCRdb to the multiplex PCR reads, yields one record per CDR3 protein. The repertoire holds approximately 35,000 distinct CDR3 sequences, with less than 35% as singletons. The clonotype comes from a donor over 45 with non-small cell lung cancer. The sequenced sample was PBMCs, obtained before or after stereotactic body radiation therapy (not recorded which). V usage is TRBV6-1 and J usage is TRBJ2-7, with 7 bases aligning to TRBD2. The CDR3 region has the DNA TGTGCCACTAGCGGAGGATTCTACGAGCAGTACTTC. It translates to CATSGGFYEQYF.